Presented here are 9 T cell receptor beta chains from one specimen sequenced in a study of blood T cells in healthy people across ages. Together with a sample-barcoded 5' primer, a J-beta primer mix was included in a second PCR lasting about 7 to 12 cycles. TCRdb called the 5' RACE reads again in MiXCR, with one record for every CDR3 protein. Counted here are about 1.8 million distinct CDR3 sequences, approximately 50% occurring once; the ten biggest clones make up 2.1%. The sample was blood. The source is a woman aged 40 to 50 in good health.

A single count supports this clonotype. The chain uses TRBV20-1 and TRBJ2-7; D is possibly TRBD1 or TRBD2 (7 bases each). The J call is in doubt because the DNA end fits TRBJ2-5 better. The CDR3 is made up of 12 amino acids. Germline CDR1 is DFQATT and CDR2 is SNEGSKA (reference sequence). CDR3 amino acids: CSEGASGETQYF. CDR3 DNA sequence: TGCAGTGAGGGGGCTAGCGGAGAGACCCAGTACTTC.

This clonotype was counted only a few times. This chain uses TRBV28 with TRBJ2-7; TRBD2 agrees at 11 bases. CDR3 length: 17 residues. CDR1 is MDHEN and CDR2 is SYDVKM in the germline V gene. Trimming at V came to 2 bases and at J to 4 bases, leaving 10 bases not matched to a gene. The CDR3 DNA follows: TGTGCCAGCAGTTTACTAGCGGGGGGCCCAGGGGAGTACGAGCAGTACTTC. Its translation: CASSLLAGGPGEYEQYF.

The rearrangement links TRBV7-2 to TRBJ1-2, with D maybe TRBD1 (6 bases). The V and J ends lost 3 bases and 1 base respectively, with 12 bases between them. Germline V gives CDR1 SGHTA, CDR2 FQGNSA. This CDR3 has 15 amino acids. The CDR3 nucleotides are TGTGCCAGCAGCTTGAGGGGGGCTAATAACTATGGCTACACCTTC. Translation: CASSLRGANNYGYTF. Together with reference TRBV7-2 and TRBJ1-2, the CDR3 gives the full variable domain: GAGVSQSPSNKVTEKGKDVELRCDPISGHTALYWYRQSLGQGLEFLIYFQGNSAPDKSGLPSDRFSAERTGGSVSTLTIQRTQQEDSAVYLCASSLRGANNYGYTFGSGTRLTVV.

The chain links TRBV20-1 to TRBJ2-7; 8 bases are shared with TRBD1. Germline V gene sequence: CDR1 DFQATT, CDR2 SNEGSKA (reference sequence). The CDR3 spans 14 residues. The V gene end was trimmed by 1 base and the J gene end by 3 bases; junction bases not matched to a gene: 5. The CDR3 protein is CSARGRTGRYEQYF. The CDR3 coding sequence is TGCAGTGCTAGAGGCAGGACAGGGCGCTACGAGCAGTACTTC.

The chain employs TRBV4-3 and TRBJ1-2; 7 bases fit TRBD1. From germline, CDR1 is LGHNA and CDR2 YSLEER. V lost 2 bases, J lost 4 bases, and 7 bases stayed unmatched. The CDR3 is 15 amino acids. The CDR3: CASSQSDRDVYGYTF. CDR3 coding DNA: TGCGCCAGCAGCCAAAGTGACAGGGACGTCTATGGCTACACCTTC.

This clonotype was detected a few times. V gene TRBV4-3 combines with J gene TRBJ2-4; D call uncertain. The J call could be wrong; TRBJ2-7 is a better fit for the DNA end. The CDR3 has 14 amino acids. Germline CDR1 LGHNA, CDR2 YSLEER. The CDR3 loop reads CASSQDVTAYEQYF. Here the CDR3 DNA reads TGCGCCAGCAGCCAAGACGTCACAGCCTACGAGCAGTACTTC.

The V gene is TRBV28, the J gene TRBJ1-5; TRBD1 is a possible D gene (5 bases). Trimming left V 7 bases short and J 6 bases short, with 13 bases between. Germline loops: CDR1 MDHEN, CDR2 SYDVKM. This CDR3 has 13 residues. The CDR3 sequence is CASNPLGGQPQHF. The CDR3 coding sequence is TGTGCCAGCAACCCCTTGGGGGGTCAGCCCCAGCATTTT.

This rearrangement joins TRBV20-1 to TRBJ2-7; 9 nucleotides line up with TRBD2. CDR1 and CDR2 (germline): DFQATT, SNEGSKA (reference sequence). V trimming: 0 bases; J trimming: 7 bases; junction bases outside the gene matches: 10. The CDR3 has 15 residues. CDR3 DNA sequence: TGCAGTGCTAGAGAGCCGACTAGCGGCCGCCGGGAGCAGTACTTC. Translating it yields CSAREPTSGRREQYF.

The CDR3 region is CASSQDGRGSNEKLFF. The CDR3 DNA reads as TGCGCCAGCAGCCAAGATGGCAGGGGAAGTAATGAAAAACTGTTTTTT. V usage is TRBV4-1 and J usage is TRBJ1-4; D is possibly TRBD1 (6 bases). Trimming cost V 0 bases and J 4 bases, with 12 bases left between them. This CDR3 comprises 16 residues. Germline loops: CDR1 MGHRA, CDR2 YSYEKL.